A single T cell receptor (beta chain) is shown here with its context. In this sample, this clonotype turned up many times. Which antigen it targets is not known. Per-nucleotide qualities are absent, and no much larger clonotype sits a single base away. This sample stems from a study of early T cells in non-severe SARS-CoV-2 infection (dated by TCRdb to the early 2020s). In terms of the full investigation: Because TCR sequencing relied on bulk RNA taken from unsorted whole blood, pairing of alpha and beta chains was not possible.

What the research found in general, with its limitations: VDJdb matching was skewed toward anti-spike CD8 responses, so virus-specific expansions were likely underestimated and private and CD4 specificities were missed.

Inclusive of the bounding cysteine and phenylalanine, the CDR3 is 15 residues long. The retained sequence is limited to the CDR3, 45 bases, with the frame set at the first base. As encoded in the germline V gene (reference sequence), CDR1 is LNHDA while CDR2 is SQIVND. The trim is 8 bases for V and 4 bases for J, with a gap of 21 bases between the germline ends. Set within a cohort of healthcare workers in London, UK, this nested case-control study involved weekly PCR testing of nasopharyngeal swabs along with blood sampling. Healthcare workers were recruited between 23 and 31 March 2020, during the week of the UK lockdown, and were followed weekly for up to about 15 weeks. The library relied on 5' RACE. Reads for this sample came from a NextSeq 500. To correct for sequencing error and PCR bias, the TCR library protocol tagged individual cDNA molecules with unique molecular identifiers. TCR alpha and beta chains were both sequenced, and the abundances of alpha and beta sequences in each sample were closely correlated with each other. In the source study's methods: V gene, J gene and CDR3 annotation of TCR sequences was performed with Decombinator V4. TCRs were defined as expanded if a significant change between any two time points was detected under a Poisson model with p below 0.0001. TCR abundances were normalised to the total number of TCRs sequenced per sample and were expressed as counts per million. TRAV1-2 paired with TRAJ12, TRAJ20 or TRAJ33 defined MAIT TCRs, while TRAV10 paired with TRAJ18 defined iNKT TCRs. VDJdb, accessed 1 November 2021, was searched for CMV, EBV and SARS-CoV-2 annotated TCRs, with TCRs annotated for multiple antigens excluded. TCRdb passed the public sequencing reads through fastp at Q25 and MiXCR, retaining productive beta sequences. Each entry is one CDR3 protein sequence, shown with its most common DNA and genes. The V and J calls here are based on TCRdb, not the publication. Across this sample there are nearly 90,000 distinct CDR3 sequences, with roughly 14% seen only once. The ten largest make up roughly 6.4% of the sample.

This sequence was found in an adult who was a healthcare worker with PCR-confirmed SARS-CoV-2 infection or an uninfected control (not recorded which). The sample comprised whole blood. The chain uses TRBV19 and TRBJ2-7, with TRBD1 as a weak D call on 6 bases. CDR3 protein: CASRIPGQGDYEQYF. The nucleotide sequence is TGTGCCAGTCGAATCCCGGGACAAGGCGATTACGAGCAGTACTTC. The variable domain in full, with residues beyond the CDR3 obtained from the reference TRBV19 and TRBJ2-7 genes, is DGGITQSPKYLFRKEGQNVTLSCEQNLNHDAMYWYRQDPGQGLRLIYYSQIVNDFQKGDIAEGYSVSREKKESFPLTVTSAQKNPTAFYLCASRIPGQGDYEQYFGPGTRLTVT.